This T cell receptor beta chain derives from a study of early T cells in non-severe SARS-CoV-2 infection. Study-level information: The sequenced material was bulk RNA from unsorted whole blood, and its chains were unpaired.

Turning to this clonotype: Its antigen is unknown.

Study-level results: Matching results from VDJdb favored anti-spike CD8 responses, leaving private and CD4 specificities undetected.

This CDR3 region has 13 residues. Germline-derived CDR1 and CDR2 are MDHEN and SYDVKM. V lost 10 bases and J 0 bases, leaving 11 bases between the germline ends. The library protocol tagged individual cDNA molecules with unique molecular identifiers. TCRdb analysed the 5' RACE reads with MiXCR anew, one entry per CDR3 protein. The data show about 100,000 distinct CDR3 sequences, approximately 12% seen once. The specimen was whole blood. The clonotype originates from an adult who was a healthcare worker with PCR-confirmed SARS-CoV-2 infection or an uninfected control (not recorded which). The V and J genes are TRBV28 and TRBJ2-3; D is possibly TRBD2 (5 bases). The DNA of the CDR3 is TGTGCCACCTGGGGAGCTAGCACAGATACGCAGTATTTT. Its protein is CATWGASTDTQYF.